This T cell receptor beta chain was obtained from a study of control samples from healthy donors and cancer patients. Germline V gene data show CDR1 as SGHDT and CDR2 as YYEEEE. The V gene lost 3 bases and the J gene lost 4 bases, with 8 bases spanning the gap. This CDR3 is 13 amino acids long. Assay: immunoSEQ multiplex PCR; the TCRdb copy retains only in-frame clones and omits some. The table includes 85,000 to 120,000 clones, 92% detected once. This chain links TRBV5-6 with TRBJ2-4, with D possibly matching TRBD2 (6 bases). This TCR derives from a young woman in good health. Sample: blood. The CDR3: CASSSGGKNIQYF. DNA for the CDR3: TGTGCCAGCAGCTCTGGGGGGAAAAACATTCAGTACTTC.